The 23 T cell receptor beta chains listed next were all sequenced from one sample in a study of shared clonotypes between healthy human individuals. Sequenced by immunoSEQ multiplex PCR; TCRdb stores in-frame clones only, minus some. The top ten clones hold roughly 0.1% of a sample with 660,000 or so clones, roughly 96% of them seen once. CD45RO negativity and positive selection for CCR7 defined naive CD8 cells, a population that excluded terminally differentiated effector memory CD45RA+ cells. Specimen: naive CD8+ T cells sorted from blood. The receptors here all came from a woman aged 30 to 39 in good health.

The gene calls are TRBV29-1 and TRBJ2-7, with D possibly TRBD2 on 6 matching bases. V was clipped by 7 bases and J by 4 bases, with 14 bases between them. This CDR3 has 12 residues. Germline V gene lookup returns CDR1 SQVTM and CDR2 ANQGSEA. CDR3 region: CSARDLRYEQYF. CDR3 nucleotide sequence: TGCAGCGCACGGGACTTGCGGTACGAGCAGTACTTC.

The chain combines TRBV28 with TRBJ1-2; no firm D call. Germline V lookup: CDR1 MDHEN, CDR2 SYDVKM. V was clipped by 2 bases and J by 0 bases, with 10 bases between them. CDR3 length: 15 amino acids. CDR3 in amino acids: CASSLTGEANYGYTF. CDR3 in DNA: TGTGCCAGCAGTTTAACCGGGGAAGCTAACTATGGCTACACCTTC.

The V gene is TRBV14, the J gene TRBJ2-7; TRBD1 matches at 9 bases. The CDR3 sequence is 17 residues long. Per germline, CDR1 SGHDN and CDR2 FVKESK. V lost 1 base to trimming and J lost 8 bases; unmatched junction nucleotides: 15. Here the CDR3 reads CASSQAGTGTGPLKQYF. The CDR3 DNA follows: TGTGCCAGCAGCCAAGCGGGGACCGGGACAGGGCCTCTTAAGCAGTACTTC.

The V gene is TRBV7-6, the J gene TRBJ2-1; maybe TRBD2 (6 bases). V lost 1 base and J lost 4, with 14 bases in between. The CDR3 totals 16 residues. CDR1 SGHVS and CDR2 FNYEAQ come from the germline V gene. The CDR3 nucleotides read TGTGCCAGCAGCTTAGAACTCGGGACTTTTTACAATGAGCAGTTCTTC. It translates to CASSLELGTFYNEQFF.

As DNA, the CDR3 is TGTGCCAGCAGTTACGGTGGCAGGGGGAGATCAGAAGCTTTCTTT. Protein product: CASSYGGRGRSEAFF. The gene calls are TRBV6-5 and TRBJ1-1; 7 bases map to TRBD1. The CDR3 is 15 residues long. V lost 2 bases, J lost 8 bases, and 11 bases stayed unmatched. Germline V CDR1 and CDR2: MNHEY, SVGAGI.

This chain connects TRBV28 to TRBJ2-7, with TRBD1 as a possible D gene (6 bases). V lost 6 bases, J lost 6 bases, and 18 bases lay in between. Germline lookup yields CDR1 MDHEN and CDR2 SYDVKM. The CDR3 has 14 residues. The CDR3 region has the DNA TGTGCCAGCAGACCCGACAGGCCTAGGAGCGAGCAGTACTTC. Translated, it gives CASRPDRPRSEQYF.

The CDR3 DNA reads as TGTGCCAGCAGTGGCCTAAGGGGCCTGGTGGAGCAGTTCTTC. It codes for CASSGLRGLVEQFF. V usage is TRBV28 and J usage is TRBJ2-1; possible D gene TRBD1, 5 bases. The CDR3 runs to 14 residues. CDR1 is MDHEN, CDR2 SYDVKM, per germline. V was pared by 5 bases and J by 10 bases, with 18 bases between.

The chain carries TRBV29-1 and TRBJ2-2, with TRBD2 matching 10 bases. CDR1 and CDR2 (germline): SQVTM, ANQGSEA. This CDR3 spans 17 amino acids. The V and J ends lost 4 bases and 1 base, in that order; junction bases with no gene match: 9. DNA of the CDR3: TGCAGCGTTGTTGGGACTAGCGACTCGTGGAACACCGGGGAGCTGTTTTTT. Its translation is CSVVGTSDSWNTGELFF.

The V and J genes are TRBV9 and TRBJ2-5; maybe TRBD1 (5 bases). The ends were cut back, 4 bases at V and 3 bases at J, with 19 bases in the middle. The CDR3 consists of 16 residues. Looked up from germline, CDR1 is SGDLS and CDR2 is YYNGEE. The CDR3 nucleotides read TGTGCCAGCAGCTCGAACCCCGGGCAGGGTGAAGAGACCCAGTACTTC. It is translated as CASSSNPGQGEETQYF.

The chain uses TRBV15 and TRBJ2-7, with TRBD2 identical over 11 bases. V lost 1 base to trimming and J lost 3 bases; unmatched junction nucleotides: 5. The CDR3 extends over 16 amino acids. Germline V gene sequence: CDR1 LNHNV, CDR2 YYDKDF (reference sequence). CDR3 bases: TGTGCCACCAGCAGAGGGGGACTAGCGGACCTCTACGAGCAGTACTTC. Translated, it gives CATSRGGLADLYEQYF. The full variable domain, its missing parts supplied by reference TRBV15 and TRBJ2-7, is DAMVIQNPRYQVTQFGKPVTLSCSQTLNHNVMYWYQQKSSQAPKLLFHYYDKDFNNEADTPDNFQSRRPNTSFCFLDIRSPGLGDTAMYLCATSRGGLADLYEQYFGPGTRLTVT.

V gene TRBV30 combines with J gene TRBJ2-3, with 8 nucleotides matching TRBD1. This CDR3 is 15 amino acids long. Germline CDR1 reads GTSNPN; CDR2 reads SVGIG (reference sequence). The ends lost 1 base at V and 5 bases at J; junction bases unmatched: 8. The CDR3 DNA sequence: TGTGCCTGGAGTGCGCCGGACAGGGAAGAAGATACGCAGTATTTT. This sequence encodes CAWSAPDREEDTQYF.

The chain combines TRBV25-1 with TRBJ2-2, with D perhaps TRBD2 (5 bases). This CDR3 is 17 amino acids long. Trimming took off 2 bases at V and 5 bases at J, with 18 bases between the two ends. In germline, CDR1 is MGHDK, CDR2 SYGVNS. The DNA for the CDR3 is TGTGCCAGCAGTGAAGGTCGGGAAATAGGAAGGACCGGGGAGCTGTTTTTT. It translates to CASSEGREIGRTGELFF.

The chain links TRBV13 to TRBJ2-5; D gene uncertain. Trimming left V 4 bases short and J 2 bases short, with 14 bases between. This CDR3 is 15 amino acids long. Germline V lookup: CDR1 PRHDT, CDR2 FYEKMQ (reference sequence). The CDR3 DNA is TGTGCCAGCAGCTACTCAGCCGAATCACAAGAGACCCAGTACTTC. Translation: CASSYSAESQETQYF. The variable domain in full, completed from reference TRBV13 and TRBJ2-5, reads AAGVIQSPRHLIKEKRETATLKCYPIPRHDTVYWYQQGPGQDPQFLISFYEKMQSDKGSIPDRFSAQQFSDYHSELNMSSLELGDSALYFCASSYSAESQETQYFGPGTRLLVL.

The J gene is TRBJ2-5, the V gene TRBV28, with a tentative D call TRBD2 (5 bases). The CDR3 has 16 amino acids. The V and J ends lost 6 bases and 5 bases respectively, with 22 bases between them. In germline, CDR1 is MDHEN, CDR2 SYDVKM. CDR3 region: CASSLVTLGGSETQYF. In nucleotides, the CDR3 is TGTGCCAGCAGCCTCGTGACGTTAGGAGGAAGTGAGACCCAGTACTTC.

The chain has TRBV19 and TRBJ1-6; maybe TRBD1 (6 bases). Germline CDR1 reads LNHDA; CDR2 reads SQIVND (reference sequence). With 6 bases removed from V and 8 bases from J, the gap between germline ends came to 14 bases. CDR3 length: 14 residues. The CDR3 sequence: CASRERTVDSPLHF. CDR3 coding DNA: TGTGCCAGTAGGGAACGGACAGTCGATTCACCCCTCCACTTT.

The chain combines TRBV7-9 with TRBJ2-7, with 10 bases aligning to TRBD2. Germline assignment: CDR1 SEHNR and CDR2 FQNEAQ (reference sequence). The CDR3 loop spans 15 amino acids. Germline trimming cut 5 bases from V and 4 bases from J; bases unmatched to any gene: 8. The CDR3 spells CASSPTYSGRYEQYF. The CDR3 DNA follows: TGTGCCAGCAGCCCCACCTATAGCGGGAGGTACGAGCAGTACTTC.

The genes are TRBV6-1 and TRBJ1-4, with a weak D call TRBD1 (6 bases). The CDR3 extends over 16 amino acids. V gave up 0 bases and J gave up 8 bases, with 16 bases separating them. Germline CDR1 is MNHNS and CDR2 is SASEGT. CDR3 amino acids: CASSEALQGRGEKLFF. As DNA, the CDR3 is TGTGCCAGCAGTGAAGCCCTTCAGGGGAGAGGCGAAAAACTGTTTTTT.

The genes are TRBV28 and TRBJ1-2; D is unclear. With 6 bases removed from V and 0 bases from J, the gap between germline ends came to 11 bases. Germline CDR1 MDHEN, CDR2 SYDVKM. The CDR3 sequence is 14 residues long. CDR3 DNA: TGTGCCAGCAGATCACCGGGCCCTAACTATGGCTACACCTTC. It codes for CASRSPGPNYGYTF.

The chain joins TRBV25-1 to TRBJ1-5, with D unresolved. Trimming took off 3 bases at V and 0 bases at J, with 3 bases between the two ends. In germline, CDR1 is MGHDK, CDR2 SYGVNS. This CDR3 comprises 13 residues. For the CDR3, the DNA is TGTGCCAGCAGTGAGGGTAGCAATCAGCCCCAGCATTTT. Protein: CASSEGSNQPQHF.

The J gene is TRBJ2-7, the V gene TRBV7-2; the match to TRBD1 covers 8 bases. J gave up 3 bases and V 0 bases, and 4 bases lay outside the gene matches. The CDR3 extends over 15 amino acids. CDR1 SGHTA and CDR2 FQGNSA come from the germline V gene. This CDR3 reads CASSLAGDRGYEQYF. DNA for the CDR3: TGTGCCAGCAGCTTAGCCGGAGACAGGGGCTACGAGCAGTACTTC.

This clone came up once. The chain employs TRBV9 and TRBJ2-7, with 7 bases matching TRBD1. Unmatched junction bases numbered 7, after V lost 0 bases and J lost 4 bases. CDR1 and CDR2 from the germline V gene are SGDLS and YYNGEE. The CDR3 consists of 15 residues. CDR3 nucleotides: TGTGCCAGCAGCGTAGGGGACAGCGAGGGGTACGAGCAGTACTTC. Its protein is CASSVGDSEGYEQYF.

This CDR3 reads CASSPAGVAGTEAFF. The CDR3 nucleotides are TGTGCCAGCAGTCCCGCGGGGGTGGCTGGCACTGAAGCTTTCTTT. The chain is built from TRBV9 and TRBJ1-1, with D perhaps matching TRBD1 (5 bases). The CDR3 loop spans 15 amino acids. The V gene's germline CDR1 is SGDLS and CDR2 YYNGEE. Trimming took 5 bases from V and 4 from J, leaving 18 bases between them.

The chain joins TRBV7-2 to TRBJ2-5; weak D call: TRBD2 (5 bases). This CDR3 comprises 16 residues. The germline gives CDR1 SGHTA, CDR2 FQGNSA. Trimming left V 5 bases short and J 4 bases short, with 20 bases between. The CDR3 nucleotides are TGTGCCAGCAGCACGCCCGGTTTGAGAAGCGGAGAGACCCAGTACTTC. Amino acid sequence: CASSTPGLRSGETQYF.